These T cell receptor beta chains were read from a single sample in a study of blood T cell repertoires in COVID-19. Sequenced by immunoSEQ multiplex PCR; TCRdb stores in-frame clones only, minus some. The sample holds about 190,000 clones, more than 70% seen once. Sequencing used peripheral blood. The receptor source for this set is a man in his forties or fifties with active or convalescent COVID-19. The CDR3 runs from the conserved cysteine through the conserved F or W.

j_call | v_call | cdr3_aa
TRBJ2-1 | TRBV3-1/TRBV3-2 | CASSQEREAYNEQFF
TRBJ2-3 | TRBV3-1/TRBV3-2 | CASSQDFRGRSTDTQYF
TRBJ2-1 | TRBV2 | CASSVFPRENEQFF
TRBJ1-4 | TRBV21-1 | CASSNTGQGRYYEKLFF
TRBJ1-4 | TRBV10-3 | CAISESAGGKDNEKLFF
TRBJ1-5 | TRBV7-9 | CASSPDRDRAQHF
TRBJ1-6 | TRBV14 | CASSYGQGVENSPLHF
TRBJ2-7 | TRBV7-2 | CASSRTSGSYEQYF
TRBJ2-7 | TRBV20-1 | CSVSQYEQYF
TRBJ1-3 | TRBV2 | CASRMGQRNTIYF
TRBJ1-2 | TRBV29-1 | CSIYGQAPNYGYTF
TRBJ2-3 | TRBV24-1 | CATSDPRATDTQYF
TRBJ1-1 | TRBV6-5 | CASSYREGNTEAFF
TRBJ2-7 | TRBV27 | CASSYRGPPYEQYF
TRBJ2-5 | TRBV5-1 | CASSLSGLAGVGETQYF
TRBJ2-1 | TRBV28 | CASRVTSASSYNEQFF
TRBJ2-5 | TRBV13 | CASQQGSVVGETQYF
TRBJ2-3 | TRBV4-1 | CASSQERLSDGTDTQYF
TRBJ2-3 | TRBV18 | CASSPGRGPADTQYF
TRBJ1-6 | TRBV7-2 | CASSPRQGERSPLHF
TRBJ2-1 | TRBV4-1 | CASSQDGASGAYNEQFF
TRBJ1-4 | TRBV4-1 | CASSPTGGQGNEKLFF
TRBJ2-7 | TRBV6-1 | CASSEWAGPYEQYF
TRBJ2-3 | TRBV5-1 | CASSLLSSTDTQYF
TRBJ1-2 | TRBV4-2 | CASSQPGQGRNYGYTF
TRBJ2-6 | TRBV9 | CASSSRGQGEAGANVLTF
TRBJ1-1 | TRBV28 | CASSPTGTGRAFF
TRBJ1-1 | TRBV11-2 | CASSLREVSEAFF
TRBJ1-3 | TRBV9 | CASSVVAVGSGNTIYF
TRBJ1-5 | TRBV30 | CAWRSGRRENQPQHF
TRBJ1-5 | TRBV23-1 | CASSLPGEGGQPQHF
TRBJ2-1 | TRBV9 | CASSVAGGNEQFF
TRBJ1-2 | TRBV21-1 | CASNLTGPYGYTF
TRBJ2-1 | TRBV10-3 | CAISPQPGLSYNEQFF
TRBJ2-7 | TRBV2 | CASRVQGASYEQYF
TRBJ2-3 | TRBV19 | CASSSGTFTDTQYF
TRBJ2-6 | TRBV30 | CAWSVSGANVLTF
TRBJ2-7 | TRBV5-6 | CASTPWRGMYEQYF
TRBJ1-6 | TRBV25-1 | CASSGSKFRPLHF
TRBJ2-7 | TRBV6-5 | CASSTGLAGSYEQYF
TRBJ1-6 | TRBV28 | CASSLPGGAYSPLHF
TRBJ1-2 | TRBV11-2 | CASSQETGGDGYTF
TRBJ1-2 | TRBV6-5 | CASSLQGYDGYTF
TRBJ1-1 | TRBV14 | CASSQHTGTVNTEAFF
TRBJ2-6 | TRBV5-1 | CASSWAVSSGANVLTF
TRBJ2-1 | TRBV7-3 | CASSARESPRNEQFF
TRBJ1-6 | TRBV4-3 | CASSPVRDFEVSSPLHF
TRBJ1-2 | TRBV5-8 | CASSVTGTSNYGYTF
TRBJ1-6 | TRBV11-2 | CASSSAGQGKGLSPLHF
TRBJ2-1 | TRBV9 | CASSVDVGESYNEQFF
TRBJ1-6 | TRBV7-9 | CASSPAPGQGASRISLHF
TRBJ1-3 | TRBV5-1 | CASSLVATASGNTIYF
TRBJ1-4 | TRBV6-2/TRBV6-3 | CASSPTIGALNEKLFF
TRBJ2-5 | TRBV29-1 | CSVVAGGWETQYF
TRBJ2-1 | TRBV6-4 | CASSDSPGYGEQFF
TRBJ2-1 | TRBV29-1 | CSADGTEYNEGFF
TRBJ2-7 | TRBV7-2 | CASSQAQGPYYEQYF
TRBJ1-2 | TRBV7-6 | CASSLGPGRGMQWGYTF
TRBJ2-7 | TRBV19 | CASSSRDFRYEQYF
TRBJ2-1 | TRBV6-6 | CASSPLAGSYNEQFF